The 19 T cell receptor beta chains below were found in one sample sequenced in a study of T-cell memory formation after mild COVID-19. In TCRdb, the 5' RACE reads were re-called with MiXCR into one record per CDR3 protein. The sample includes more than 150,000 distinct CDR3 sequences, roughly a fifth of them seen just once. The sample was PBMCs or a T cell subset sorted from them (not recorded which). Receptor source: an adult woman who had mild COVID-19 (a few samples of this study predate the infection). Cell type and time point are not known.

The DNA of the CDR3 is TGCAGTGCTAGAACGCCAGCCGAGCAGTACTTC. The encoded protein is CSARTPAEQYF. The chain has TRBV20-1 and TRBJ2-7; D unclear. Per germline, CDR1 DFQATT and CDR2 SNEGSKA (reference sequence). The CDR3 covers 11 residues. The germline V and J ends were trimmed by 2 bases and 6 bases, with 8 bases remaining between them.

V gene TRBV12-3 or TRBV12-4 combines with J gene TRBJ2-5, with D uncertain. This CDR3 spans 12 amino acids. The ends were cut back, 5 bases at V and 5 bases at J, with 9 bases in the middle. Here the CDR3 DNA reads TGTGCCAGCAGTCCCAGCTACGAGACCCAGTACTTC. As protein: CASSPSYETQYF.

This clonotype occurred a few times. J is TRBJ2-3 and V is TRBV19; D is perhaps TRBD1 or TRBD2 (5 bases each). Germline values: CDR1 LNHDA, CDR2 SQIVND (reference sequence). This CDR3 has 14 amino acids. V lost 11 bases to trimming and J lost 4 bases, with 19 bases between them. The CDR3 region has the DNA TGTGCCTCCAGAGACAGCGGTGAGGCAGATACGCAGTATTTT. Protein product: CASRDSGEADTQYF.

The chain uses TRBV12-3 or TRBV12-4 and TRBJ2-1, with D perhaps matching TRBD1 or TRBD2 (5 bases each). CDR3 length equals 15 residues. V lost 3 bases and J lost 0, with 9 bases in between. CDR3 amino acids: CASSFPGSSYNEQFF. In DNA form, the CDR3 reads TGTGCCAGCAGTTTCCCAGGGAGCTCCTACAATGAGCAGTTCTTC.

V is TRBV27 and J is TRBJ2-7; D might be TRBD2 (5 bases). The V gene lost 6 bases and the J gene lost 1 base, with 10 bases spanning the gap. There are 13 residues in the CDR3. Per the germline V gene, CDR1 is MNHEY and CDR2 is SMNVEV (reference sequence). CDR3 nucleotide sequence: TGTGCCAGCAGCCCGAGGGTTTCCTACGAGCAGTACTTC. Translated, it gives CASSPRVSYEQYF.

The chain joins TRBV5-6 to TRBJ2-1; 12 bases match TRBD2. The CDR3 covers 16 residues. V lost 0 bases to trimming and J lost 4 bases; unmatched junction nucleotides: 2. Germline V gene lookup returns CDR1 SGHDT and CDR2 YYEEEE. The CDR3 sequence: CASSLDGTSGYNEQFF. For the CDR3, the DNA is TGTGCCAGCAGCTTGGACGGGACTAGCGGGTACAATGAGCAGTTCTTC.

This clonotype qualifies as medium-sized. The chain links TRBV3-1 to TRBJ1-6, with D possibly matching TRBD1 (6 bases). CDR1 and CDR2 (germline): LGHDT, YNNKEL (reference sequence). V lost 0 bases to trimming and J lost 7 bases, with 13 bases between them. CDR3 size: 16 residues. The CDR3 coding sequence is TGTGCCAGCAGCCAAGAGGGTACAGGGTGGAATTCACCCCTCCACTTT. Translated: CASSQEGTGWNSPLHF.

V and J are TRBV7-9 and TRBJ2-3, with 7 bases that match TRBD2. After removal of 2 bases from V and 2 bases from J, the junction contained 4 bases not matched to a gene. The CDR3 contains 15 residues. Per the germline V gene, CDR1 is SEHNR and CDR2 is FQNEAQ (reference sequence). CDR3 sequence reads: CASSLLAEVTDTQYF. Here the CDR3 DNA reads TGTGCCAGCAGCTTACTAGCGGAAGTCACAGATACGCAGTATTTT.

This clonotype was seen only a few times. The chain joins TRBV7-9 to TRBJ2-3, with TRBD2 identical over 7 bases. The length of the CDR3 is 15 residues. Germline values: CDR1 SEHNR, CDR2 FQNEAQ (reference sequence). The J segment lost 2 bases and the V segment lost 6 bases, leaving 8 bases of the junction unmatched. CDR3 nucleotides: TGTGCCAGCAGTGATGGGACTATAGTCACAGATACGCAGTATTTT. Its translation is CASSDGTIVTDTQYF.

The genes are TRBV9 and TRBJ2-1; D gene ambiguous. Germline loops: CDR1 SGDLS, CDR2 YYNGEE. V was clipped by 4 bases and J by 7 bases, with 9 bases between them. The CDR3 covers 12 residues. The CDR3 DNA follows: TGTGCCAGCAGCCTCCCCGTGAATGAGCAGTTCTTC. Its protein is CASSLPVNEQFF.

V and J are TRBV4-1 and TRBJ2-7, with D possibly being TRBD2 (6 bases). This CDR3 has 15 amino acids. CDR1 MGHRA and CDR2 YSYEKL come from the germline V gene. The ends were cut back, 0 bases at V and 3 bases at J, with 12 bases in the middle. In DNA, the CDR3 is TGCGCCAGCAGCCAAGATCGGAGGGGAGGCTACGAGCAGTACTTC. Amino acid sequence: CASSQDRRGGYEQYF.

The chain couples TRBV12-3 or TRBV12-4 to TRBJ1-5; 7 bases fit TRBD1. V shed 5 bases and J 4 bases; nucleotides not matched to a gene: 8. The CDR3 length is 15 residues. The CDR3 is CASSPKGQSNQPQHF. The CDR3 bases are TGTGCCAGCAGTCCCAAGGGACAGAGTAATCAGCCCCAGCATTTT.

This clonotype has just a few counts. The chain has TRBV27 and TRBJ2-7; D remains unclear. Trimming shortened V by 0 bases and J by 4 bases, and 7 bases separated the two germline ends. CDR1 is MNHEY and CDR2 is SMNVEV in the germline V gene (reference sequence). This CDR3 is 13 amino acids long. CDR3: CASSLSQRYEQYF. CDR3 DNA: TGTGCCAGCAGTTTATCCCAAAGGTACGAGCAGTACTTC.

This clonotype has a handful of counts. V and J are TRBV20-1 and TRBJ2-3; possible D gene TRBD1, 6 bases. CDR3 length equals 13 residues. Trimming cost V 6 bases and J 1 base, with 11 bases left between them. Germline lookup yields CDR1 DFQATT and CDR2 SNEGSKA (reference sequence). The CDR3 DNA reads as TGCAGTGCCCGACAGGATCGCACAGATACGCAGTATTTT. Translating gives CSARQDRTDTQYF.

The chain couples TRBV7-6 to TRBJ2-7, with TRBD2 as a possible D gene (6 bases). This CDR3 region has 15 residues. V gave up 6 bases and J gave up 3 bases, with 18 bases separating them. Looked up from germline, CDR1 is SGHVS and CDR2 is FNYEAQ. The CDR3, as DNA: TGTGCCAGCAGTCACTCGGGAGTGGCAGTCTACGAGCAGTACTTC. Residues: CASSHSGVAVYEQYF.

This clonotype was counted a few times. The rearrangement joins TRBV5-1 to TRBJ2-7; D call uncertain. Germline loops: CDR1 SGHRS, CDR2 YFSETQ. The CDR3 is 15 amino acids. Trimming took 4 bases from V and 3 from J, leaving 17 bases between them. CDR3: CASSLTLDGIYEQYF. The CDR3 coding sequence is TGCGCCAGCAGCCTCACCCTGGACGGAATCTACGAGCAGTACTTC.

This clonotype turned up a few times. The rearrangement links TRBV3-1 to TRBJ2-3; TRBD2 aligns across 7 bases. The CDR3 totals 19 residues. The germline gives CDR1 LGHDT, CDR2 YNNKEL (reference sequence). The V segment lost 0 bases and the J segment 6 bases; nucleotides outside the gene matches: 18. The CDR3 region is CASSQEGLGEGGPVDTQYF. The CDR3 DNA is TGTGCCAGCAGCCAAGAAGGCTTGGGAGAGGGAGGGCCGGTCGATACGCAGTATTTT.

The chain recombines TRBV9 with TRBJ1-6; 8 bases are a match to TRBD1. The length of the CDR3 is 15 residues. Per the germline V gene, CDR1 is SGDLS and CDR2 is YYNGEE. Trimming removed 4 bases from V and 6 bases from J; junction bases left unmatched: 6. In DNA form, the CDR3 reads TGTGCCAGCAGCCCCCCCGGACAGGGTAATTCACCCCTCCACTTT. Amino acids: CASSPPGQGNSPLHF.

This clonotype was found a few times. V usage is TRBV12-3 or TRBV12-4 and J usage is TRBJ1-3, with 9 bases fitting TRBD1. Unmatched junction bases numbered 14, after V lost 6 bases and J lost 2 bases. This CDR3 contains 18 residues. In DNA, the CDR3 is TGTGCCAGCAGCCATCCCCACTGGGGGGACAGGGCTGGAAACACCATATATTTT. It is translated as CASSHPHWGDRAGNTIYF.